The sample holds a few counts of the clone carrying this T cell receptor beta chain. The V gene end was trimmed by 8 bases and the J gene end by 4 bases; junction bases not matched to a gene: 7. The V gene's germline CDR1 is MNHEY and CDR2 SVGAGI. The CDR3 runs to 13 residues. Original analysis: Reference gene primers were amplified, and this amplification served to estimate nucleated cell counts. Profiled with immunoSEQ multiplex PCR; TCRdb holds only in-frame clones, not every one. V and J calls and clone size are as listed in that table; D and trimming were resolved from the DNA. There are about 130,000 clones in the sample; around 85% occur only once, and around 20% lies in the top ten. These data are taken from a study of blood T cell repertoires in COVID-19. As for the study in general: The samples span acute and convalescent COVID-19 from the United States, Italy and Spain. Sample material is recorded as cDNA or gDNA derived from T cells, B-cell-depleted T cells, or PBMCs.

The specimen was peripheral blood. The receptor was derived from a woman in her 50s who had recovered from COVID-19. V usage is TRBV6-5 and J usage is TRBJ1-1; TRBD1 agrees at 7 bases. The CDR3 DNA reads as TGTGCCAGCTGTACAGGGGAGTCCACTGAAGCTTTCTTT. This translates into CASCTGESTEAFF.